These 2 T cell receptor beta chains originate from one sample sequenced in a study of T cell repertoires in cytomegalovirus infection. Their specific antigens are unknown. TCRdb fed the reads into MiXCR, producing one record per CDR3 protein. The sample records under 500,000 distinct CDR3 sequences, about two fifths being singletons. The material sequenced was cultured PBMCs, taken from culture after CMV antigen stimulation. These receptors were collected from a human donor in good health (CMV status not recorded). Some clones in this sample may be carry-over from other donors' samples.

This clonotype has only a few counts. V usage is TRBV19 and J usage is TRBJ2-1; D unresolved. CDR1 and CDR2 from the germline V gene are LNHDA and SQIVND (reference sequence). The CDR3 has 15 amino acids. V dropped 5 bases and J dropped 4 bases, with 15 bases sitting between them. The CDR3 region is CASSPRRTGYNEQFF. DNA of the CDR3: TGTGCCAGTAGTCCCCGAAGAACTGGTTACAATGAGCAGTTCTTC.

This clonotype was seen more than once but under ten times. V gene TRBV13 combines with J gene TRBJ2-4; 14 bases align to TRBD2. This CDR3 is built from 19 residues. V lost 5 bases to trimming and J lost 1 base; unmatched junction nucleotides: 10. Germline loops: CDR1 PRHDT, CDR2 FYEKMQ (reference sequence). CDR3 amino acids: CASSPTSGRDEYAKNIQYF. The CDR3 coding sequence is TGTGCCAGCAGCCCGACTAGCGGGAGGGATGAGTATGCCAAAAACATTCAGTACTTC.